Listed here are 18 T cell receptor beta chains from one sample, sequenced in a study of spatial heterogeneity in lung cancer. Study findings and constraints: One measure, the expanded intratumoral alpha and beta TCR count, tracked tumor mutation counts.

TCRdb reprocessed the 5' RACE reads via MiXCR and lists one record per CDR3 protein. The sample lists 3,900 or so distinct CDR3 sequences, approximately 4% seen once, with about 47% in the top ten. Their antigens are not known. Time point given: sample taken at primary tumor resection. The input for sequencing was lung tumor tissue, taken at surgery. These receptors all come from a male donor with early-stage non-small cell lung cancer.

The genes are TRBV4-1 and TRBJ1-5; D remains ambiguous. The germline CDR1 and CDR2 sequences are MGHRA and YSYEKL. V lost 1 base and J 1 base, leaving 8 bases between the germline ends. There are 15 residues in the CDR3. The CDR3 DNA follows: TGCGCCAGCAGCCAAGTGCAGACCAGCAATCAGCCCCAGCATTTT. Its protein is CASSQVQTSNQPQHF.

By sample share, this clonotype is medium-sized (0.01 to 0.1%). The chain carries TRBV3-1 and TRBJ2-5; D remains unclear. In germline, CDR1 is LGHDT, CDR2 YNNKEL (reference sequence). Between the trimmed V and J ends, which lost 6 bases and 2 bases, there was a span of 10 bases. CDR3 size: 13 residues. The CDR3 coding sequence is TGTGCCAGCAGTCAGTGGCAGCAAGAGACCCAGTACTTC. It yields the protein CASSQWQQETQYF.

By its share, this clonotype is medium-sized. The gene calls are TRBV29-1 and TRBJ1-2; the D gene is possibly TRBD1 (5 bases). Germline-derived CDR1 and CDR2 are SQVTM and ANQGSEA. Trimming shortened V by 8 bases and J by 11 bases, and 21 bases separated the two germline ends. The CDR3 consists of 12 residues. This chain's CDR3 is CSLRRGTGPYTF. The CDR3 DNA reads TGCAGCCTCCGCCGTGGAACAGGACCTTACACCTTC.

The sample holds many counts of this clonotype. The chain links TRBV7-9 to TRBJ2-7; D gene unclear. The length of the CDR3 is 16 residues. Trimming took 2 bases from V and 0 from J, leaving 14 bases between them. The germline V gene has CDR1 SEHNR and CDR2 FQNEAQ (reference sequence). CDR3 nucleotide sequence: TGTGCCAGCAGCTTACTTCTCGACTCCAACTCCTACGAGCAGTACGTC. It translates to CASSLLLDSNSYEQYV.

Many counts were recorded for this clonotype. This chain uses TRBV12-3 or TRBV12-4 with TRBJ1-5; D may be TRBD1 (5 bases). This CDR3 has 13 amino acids. The V and J ends lost 8 bases and 3 bases respectively, with 11 bases between them. The CDR3 loop is CASSLQDNQPQHF. The CDR3 DNA reads as TGTGCCAGCTCTCTACAGGACAATCAGCCCCAGCATTTT.

There are many counts of this clonotype. V is TRBV7-7 and J is TRBJ2-4; 11 positions agree with TRBD1. The CDR3 length is 19 residues. Germline CDR1 is SSHAT and CDR2 is FNYEAQ (reference sequence). Germline trimming cut 4 bases from V and 1 base from J; bases unmatched to any gene: 12. CDR3 amino acids: CASSSERTGGAVAKNIQYF. The CDR3 region has the DNA TGTGCCAGCAGCTCTGAAAGGACAGGGGGCGCCGTGGCCAAAAACATTCAGTACTTC.

This clonotype is labeled as medium-sized (0.01 to 0.1%). The V and J genes are TRBV10-2 and TRBJ1-6, with 8 bases aligning to TRBD1. The V gene's germline CDR1 is WSHSY and CDR2 SAAADI. This CDR3 spans 14 amino acids. The ends lost 5 bases at V and 10 bases at J; junction bases unmatched: 7. The CDR3 loop reads CASSQDRARSPLHF. Here the CDR3 DNA reads TGCGCCAGCAGTCAGGACAGGGCGCGCTCACCCCTCCACTTT.

This clonotype was seen repeatedly, ten times or more. V usage is TRBV9 and J usage is TRBJ2-3; 8 bases are a match to TRBD2. The V segment lost 0 bases and the J segment 2 bases; nucleotides outside the gene matches: 8. CDR1 is SGDLS and CDR2 is YYNGEE in the germline V gene. The CDR3 is made up of 17 amino acids. CDR3 coding DNA: TGTGCCAGCAGCGTAGCCTTCCGGGGGGGCGTCACAGATACGCAGTATTTT. Amino acids: CASSVAFRGGVTDTQYF.

By frequency in the sample, this clonotype is medium-sized (0.01 to 0.1%). The chain uses TRBV21-1 and TRBJ2-7; the table's TRBD2 call for D was not verified on the DNA. TRBV21-1 is noted as a pseudogene. The CDR3 has 19 residues. CDR3 protein: CASSKVGTSGSRASYEQYV. The CDR3 bases are TGTGCCAGCAGCAAAGTGGGGACTAGCGGGAGTAGGGCCTCCTACGAGCAGTACGTC.

Relative to its sample, this clonotype is medium-sized. This sequence joins TRBV14 and TRBJ2-1; 8 bases fit TRBD2. The J segment lost 9 bases and the V segment lost 1 base, leaving 11 bases of the junction unmatched. CDR1 is SGHDN and CDR2 is FVKESK in the germline V gene. The CDR3 loop spans 16 amino acids. Here the CDR3 DNA reads TGTGCCAGCAGCCAAGGGCGGGGGGACCTTCTGGGTGAGCAGTTCTTC. Translation: CASSQGRGDLLGEQFF.

This clonotype came up many times. This chain connects TRBV28 to TRBJ2-5; D is perhaps TRBD1 (6 bases). This CDR3 is built from 14 residues. V gave up 2 bases and J gave up 1 base, with 8 bases separating them. Per germline, CDR1 MDHEN and CDR2 SYDVKM. The chain's CDR3 is CASSLNRVQETQYF. In DNA, the CDR3 is TGTGCCAGCAGTTTAAACAGGGTCCAAGAGACCCAGTACTTC.

This clonotype has a count of ten or more. The rearrangement joins TRBV20-1 to TRBJ2-1; TRBD2 matches 8 bases. The junction had 4 bases not matched to a gene; V was cut back by 4 bases and J by 2 bases. In germline, CDR1 is DFQATT, CDR2 SNEGSKA (reference sequence). This CDR3 comprises 14 residues. This chain's CDR3 is CSAISGMAYNEQFF. CDR3 DNA sequence: TGCAGTGCTATTAGCGGGATGGCCTACAATGAGCAGTTCTTC.

This clonotype was found many times. The chain recombines TRBV7-9 with TRBJ2-7; the D is unclear. CDR1 and CDR2 (germline): SEHNR, FQNEAQ (reference sequence). The CDR3 consists of 12 residues. Trimming took 4 bases from V and 7 from J, leaving 11 bases between them. CDR3 loop: CASSSWNREQYF. CDR3 coding DNA: TGTGCCAGCAGCTCCTGGAACAGAGAGCAGTACTTC.

This clonotype was counted ten times or more. The J gene is TRBJ1-1, the V gene TRBV10-2; D is ambiguous. The CDR3 totals 13 residues. Per germline, CDR1 WSHSY and CDR2 SAAADI. Trimming left V 4 bases short and J 6 bases short, with 12 bases between. As DNA, the CDR3 is TGCGCCAGCAGTGGGAGGACTGGGGCTGAAGCTTTCTTT. It codes for CASSGRTGAEAFF.

This clonotype has a count of ten or more. One end of the junction varies from germline; a read error may be responsible. The chain couples TRBV9 to TRBJ1-2; D unclear. Germline CDR1 is SGDLS and CDR2 is YYNGEE. CDR3 size: 18 residues. The chain's CDR3 is CAISPTYTREHHLGGYTF. The CDR3 bases are TGTGCCATCAGCCCAACATACACCCGGGAACACCATCTTGGTGGCTACACCTTC. The full variable domain, its missing parts supplied by reference TRBV9 and TRBJ1-2, is DSGVTQTPKHLITATGQRVTLRCSPRSGDLSVYWYQQSLDQGLQFLIQYYNGEERAKGNILERFSAQQFPDLHSELNLSSLELGDSALYFCAISPTYTREHHLGGYTFGSGTRLTVV.

The rearrangement links TRBV21-1 to TRBJ1-1; TRBD1, the table's D call, was not compared with the DNA. TRBV21-1 is reported as a pseudogene. The CDR3 sequence is 15 residues long. The CDR3 DNA follows: TGTGCCAGCAGCAGGCCTGACAGGGGAGACACTGAAGCTTTCTTT. Protein sequence: CASSRPDRGDTEAFF.

This clonotype is medium-sized (0.01 to 0.1%) within its sample. This rearrangement joins TRBV11-2 to TRBJ2-1; 7 nucleotides match TRBD2. The CDR3 runs to 17 residues. Germline V lookup: CDR1 SGHAT, CDR2 FQNNGV. J gave up 0 bases and V 2 bases, and 7 bases lay outside the gene matches. Here the CDR3 reads CASSLRAGTSSYNEQFF. The CDR3 region has the DNA TGTGCCAGCAGCTTAAGAGCGGGAACTAGCTCCTACAATGAGCAGTTCTTC. The whole variable domain, filled in from reference TRBV11-2 and TRBJ2-1, reads EAGVAQSPRYKIIEKRQSVAFWCNPISGHATLYWYQQILGQGPKLLIQFQNNGVVDDSQLPKDRFSAERLKGVDSTLKIQPAKLEDSAVYLCASSLRAGTSSYNEQFFGPGTRLTVL.

The V call is TRBV20-1, the J call TRBJ1-1; tentative D call: TRBD1 (6 bases). Trimming shortened V by 7 bases and J by 0 bases, and 12 bases separated the two germline ends. CDR1 and CDR2 (germline): DFQATT, SNEGSKA (reference sequence). This CDR3 comprises 13 residues. CDR3 amino acids: CSVDGQLNTEAFF. CDR3 in DNA: TGCAGTGTAGACGGACAGCTGAACACTGAAGCTTTCTTT.